A single sample gave rise to the 24 T cell receptor beta chains below, sequenced in a study of shared clonotypes between healthy human individuals. The assay was immunoSEQ multiplex PCR, and TCRdb's table has in-frame clones only and misses some. Of approximately 2.4 million clones in the sample, approximately 94% were seen once. Sequencing was done on a sample of naive CD4+ T cells sorted from blood. Noted subset: CD45RA+ positively selected. These receptors were collected from a man younger than 35 in good health.

The chain combines TRBV6-5 with TRBJ2-7; no definite D call. Germline CDR1 MNHEY, CDR2 SVGAGI. This CDR3 is 13 amino acids long. Trimming cost V 5 bases and J 0 bases, with 8 bases left between them. DNA of the CDR3: TGTGCCAGCAGTGCCCTGGCCTCCTACGAGCAGTACTTC. This translates into CASSALASYEQYF.

This clone was seen once. The chain has TRBV5-4 and TRBJ1-2, with D possibly being TRBD1 (5 bases). CDR1 is SGHNT and CDR2 is YYREEE in the germline V gene (reference sequence). V lost 0 bases and J 2 bases, leaving 8 bases between the germline ends. The CDR3 runs to 14 residues. The CDR3 nucleotides read TGTGCCAGCAGCTTGGGACAGATAAACTATGGCTACACCTTC. Translated: CASSLGQINYGYTF.

A note on this clone: The sample has other DNA sequences that encode this CDR3 too. The chain uses TRBV5-1 and TRBJ1-6, with a weak D call TRBD1 (5 bases). V shed 2 bases and J shed 7 bases, with 7 bases lying between them. The CDR3 has 13 residues. Germline V lookup: CDR1 SGHRS, CDR2 YFSETQ. The CDR3 is CASSLGVNSPLHF. DNA for the CDR3: TGCGCCAGCAGCTTAGGGGTAAATTCACCCCTCCACTTT.

V and J are TRBV7-9 and TRBJ1-6; D not certain. Germline V gene lookup returns CDR1 SEHNR and CDR2 FQNEAQ (reference sequence). V lost 3 bases, J lost 5 bases, and 14 bases lay in between. The CDR3 extends over 16 amino acids. In DNA form, the CDR3 reads TGTGCCAGCAGCTTCGGAGCGTTAGAGAATAATTCACCCCTCCACTTT. It encodes CASSFGALENNSPLHF.

J is TRBJ2-7 and V is TRBV5-1; D not certain. Trimming stripped 0 bases from V and 0 bases from J, with 13 bases between. The CDR3 consists of 16 residues. Germline lookup yields CDR1 SGHRS and CDR2 YFSETQ. CDR3 protein: CASSLGTVSSSYEQYF. Here the CDR3 DNA reads TGCGCCAGCAGCTTGGGTACGGTGAGTAGCTCCTACGAGCAGTACTTC. Combining the CDR3 with reference TRBV5-1 and TRBJ2-7 gives the whole variable domain KAGVTQTPRYLIKTRGQQVTLSCSPISGHRSVSWYQQTPGQGLQFLFEYFSETQRNKGNFPGRFSGRQFSNSRSEMNVSTLELGDSALYLCASSLGTVSSSYEQYFGPGTRLTVT.

The chain links TRBV11-1 to TRBJ1-1; D gene ambiguous. Germline V gene lookup returns CDR1 SGHAT and CDR2 FQDESV (reference sequence). The CDR3 spans 13 residues. Trimming removed 6 bases at V and 3 bases at J, with 11 bases between. The CDR3 nucleotides are TGTGCCAGCAGAGAACAGCTGGACACTGAAGCTTTCTTT. Translation: CASREQLDTEAFF. The whole variable domain, filled in from reference TRBV11-1 and TRBJ1-1, reads EAEVAQSPRYKITEKSQAVAFWCDPISGHATLYWYRQILGQGPELLVQFQDESVVDDSQLPKDRFSAERLKGVDSTLKIQPAELGDSAMYLCASREQLDTEAFFGQGTRLTVV.

The chain uses TRBV28 and TRBJ2-7, with D perhaps TRBD1 (6 bases). CDR1 MDHEN and CDR2 SYDVKM come from the germline V gene. The length of the CDR3 is 13 residues. Trimming cost V 6 bases and J 1 base, with 10 bases left between them. CDR3: CASRKQGSYEQYF. CDR3 DNA: TGTGCCAGCAGGAAACAGGGTTCCTACGAGCAGTACTTC.

The chain links TRBV5-1 to TRBJ1-1; the match to TRBD1 covers 8 bases. Germline values: CDR1 SGHRS, CDR2 YFSETQ. The trim removed 4 bases at V and 6 bases at J, leaving 8 bases unmatched. This CDR3 comprises 14 residues. CDR3 loop: CASSIQQGVAEAFF. The CDR3 region has the DNA TGCGCCAGCAGCATACAACAGGGGGTCGCTGAAGCTTTCTTT.

For the CDR3, the DNA is TGTGCCAGCAGCCGCCGGGACAATCGGAACGGGGATGAAAAACTGTTTTTT. Its translation is CASSRRDNRNGDEKLFF. The rearrangement uses TRBV4-2 and TRBJ1-4; D possibly corresponds to TRBD1 (6 bases). Trimming cost V 4 bases and J 6 bases, with 21 bases left between them. Germline V lookup: CDR1 LGHNA, CDR2 YNFKEQ. CDR3 length: 17 amino acids.

The chain combines TRBV5-4 with TRBJ1-3, with a possible D match to TRBD1 (5 bases). Trimming left V 4 bases short and J 0 bases short, with 14 bases between. This CDR3 spans 16 amino acids. In germline, CDR1 is SGHNT, CDR2 YYREEE (reference sequence). CDR3 protein: CASSVTGTSSGNTIYF. In DNA form, the CDR3 reads TGTGCCAGCAGCGTAACCGGGACTAGCTCTGGAAACACCATATATTTT.

This chain connects TRBV7-9 to TRBJ2-5; 9 positions match TRBD1. After removal of 5 bases from V and 4 bases from J, the junction contained 8 bases not matched to a gene. The V gene's germline CDR1 is SEHNR and CDR2 FQNEAQ (reference sequence). This CDR3 is built from 15 residues. CDR3 region: CASSLWPTGGETQYF. CDR3 coding DNA: TGTGCCAGCAGCCTGTGGCCGACAGGGGGAGAGACCCAGTACTTC. Full variable domain (missing parts from reference TRBV7-9 and TRBJ2-5): DTGVSQNPRHKITKRGQNVTFRCDPISEHNRLYWYRQTLGQGPEFLTYFQNEAQLEKSRLLSDRFSAERPKGSFSTLEIQRTEQGDSAMYLCASSLWPTGGETQYFGPGTRLLVL.

CDR3 region: CASSDGGPQETQYF. In DNA, the CDR3 is TGCGCCAGCAGTGATGGGGGTCCCCAAGAGACCCAGTACTTC. This rearrangement joins TRBV10-1 to TRBJ2-5; either TRBD1 or TRBD2 may supply D (5 bases each). The V and J ends lost 3 bases and 1 base respectively, with 9 bases between them. The germline CDR1 and CDR2 sequences are WNHNN and SYGVQD (reference sequence). The CDR3 is made up of 14 amino acids.

The chain has TRBV12-5 and TRBJ2-2; D ambiguous. This CDR3 comprises 12 residues. Germline loops: CDR1 LGHNT, CDR2 FRNRAP. V was shortened by 4 bases and J by 8 bases, with 8 bases between the two germline ends. DNA of the CDR3: TGTGCTAGTGGTTCCCGCTGGGGGGAGCTGTTTTTT. Its translation: CASGSRWGELFF.

The J gene is TRBJ1-2, the V gene TRBV10-3; the match to TRBD1 covers 10 bases. Germline V CDR1 and CDR2: ENHRY, SYGVKD. V lost 6 bases to trimming and J lost 4 bases; unmatched junction nucleotides: 5. The CDR3 covers 14 residues. The CDR3 reads CAISQGQGTYGYTF. In nucleotides, the CDR3 is TGTGCCATCAGCCAGGGACAGGGGACCTATGGCTACACCTTC.

The chain recombines TRBV21-1 with TRBJ2-7; the D call in the table, TRBD2, was not verified against the DNA. TRBV21-1 is described as a pseudogene. The CDR3 totals 17 residues. The DNA for the CDR3 is TGTGCCATCCCGAATAAGACTAGCGGGAGGCACTCCTACGAGCAGTACTTC. Its protein product is CAIPNKTSGRHSYEQYF.

The rearrangement joins TRBV7-6 to TRBJ2-1; TRBD1 matches at 7 bases. The germline gives CDR1 SGHVS, CDR2 FNYEAQ. The CDR3 runs 13 residues. The J segment lost 10 bases and the V segment lost 5 bases, leaving 8 bases of the junction unmatched. The chain's CDR3 is CASSAYSDREQFF. CDR3 DNA: TGTGCCAGCAGCGCATACTCGGACAGGGAGCAGTTCTTC.

Worth noting for this clone: Other DNA sequences from this sample encode an identical CDR3 as well. The chain recombines TRBV10-3 with TRBJ1-5, with TRBD1 as a possible D gene (5 bases). V shed 2 bases and J shed 1 base, with 9 bases lying between them. Germline V lookup: CDR1 ENHRY, CDR2 SYGVKD. This CDR3 is 15 amino acids long. This CDR3 is CAISEGRESNQPQHF. The CDR3 DNA is TGTGCCATCAGTGAGGGCAGGGAAAGCAATCAGCCCCAGCATTTT.

This sequence joins TRBV7-2 and TRBJ2-1; perhaps TRBD2 as D (6 bases). Trimming removed 5 bases from V and 5 bases from J, with 13 bases in between. The CDR3 has 14 amino acids. Germline CDR1 SGHTA, CDR2 FQGNSA. CDR3 nucleotides: TGTGCCAGCAGCCTGCGGGCGGGACACAATGAGCAGTTCTTC. Protein sequence: CASSLRAGHNEQFF. Full variable domain (missing parts from reference TRBV7-2 and TRBJ2-1): GAGVSQSPSNKVTEKGKDVELRCDPISGHTALYWYRQSLGQGLEFLIYFQGNSAPDKSGLPSDRFSAERTGGSVSTLTIQRTQQEDSAVYLCASSLRAGHNEQFFGPGTRLTVL.

The chain combines TRBV6-5 with TRBJ2-1; TRBD2 matches 8 bases. From germline, CDR1 is MNHEY and CDR2 SVGAGI. The CDR3 loop spans 16 amino acids. Losses at the gene ends were 4 bases for V and 0 bases for J; bases not matched to a gene: 5. CDR3 nucleotides: TGTGCCAGCAGTTTGACTAGCGCGAGCTCCTACAATGAGCAGTTCTTC. Protein: CASSLTSASSYNEQFF.

This chain connects TRBV5-1 to TRBJ2-3, with 9 bases that match TRBD2. The CDR3 runs 15 residues. Germline V gene lookup returns CDR1 SGHRS and CDR2 YFSETQ. Unmatched junction bases numbered 3, after V lost 2 bases and J lost 2 bases. CDR3 sequence reads: CASSFSGSNTDTQYF. The CDR3 coding sequence is TGCGCCAGCAGCTTTAGCGGGAGTAACACAGATACGCAGTATTTT. The full variable domain, rest sourced from reference TRBV5-1 and TRBJ2-3, is KAGVTQTPRYLIKTRGQQVTLSCSPISGHRSVSWYQQTPGQGLQFLFEYFSETQRNKGNFPGRFSGRQFSNSRSEMNVSTLELGDSALYLCASSFSGSNTDTQYFGPGTRLTVL.

The chain is built from TRBV19 and TRBJ1-2; 8 bases are shared with TRBD1. The length of the CDR3 is 15 residues. Per the germline V gene, CDR1 is LNHDA and CDR2 is SQIVND (reference sequence). Trimming cost V 9 bases and J 8 bases; bases outside gene matches: 17. CDR3: CASLRGGQEAYGYTF. The CDR3 nucleotides are TGTGCCAGCCTTAGAGGGGGACAGGAGGCTTACGGCTACACCTTC.

This chain links TRBV6-1 with TRBJ2-5, with D unresolved. Trimming removed 4 bases at V and 5 bases at J, with 11 bases between. Germline V gene sequence: CDR1 MNHNS, CDR2 SASEGT. The CDR3 extends over 13 amino acids. CDR3 in amino acids: CASSAYARETQYF. CDR3 coding DNA: TGTGCCAGCAGTGCTTACGCCAGGGAGACCCAGTACTTC.

V and J are TRBV2 and TRBJ2-2; D unresolved. Trimming pared 7 bases from V and 0 bases from J, leaving 12 bases between. Per germline, CDR1 SNHLY and CDR2 FYNNEI. This CDR3 comprises 15 residues. The CDR3 reads CASITTSTNTGELFF. The CDR3 DNA reads as TGTGCCAGCATCACGACCTCTACGAACACCGGGGAGCTGTTTTTT.

The chain carries TRBV4-1 and TRBJ1-3, with 7 nucleotides matching TRBD1. This CDR3 has 15 residues. Looked up from germline, CDR1 is MGHRA and CDR2 is YSYEKL. The V gene end was trimmed by 3 bases and the J gene end by 2 bases; junction bases not matched to a gene: 4. This CDR3 is CASSQIQGTGNTIYF. The CDR3 coding sequence is TGCGCCAGCAGCCAGATACAGGGGACTGGAAACACCATATATTTT.